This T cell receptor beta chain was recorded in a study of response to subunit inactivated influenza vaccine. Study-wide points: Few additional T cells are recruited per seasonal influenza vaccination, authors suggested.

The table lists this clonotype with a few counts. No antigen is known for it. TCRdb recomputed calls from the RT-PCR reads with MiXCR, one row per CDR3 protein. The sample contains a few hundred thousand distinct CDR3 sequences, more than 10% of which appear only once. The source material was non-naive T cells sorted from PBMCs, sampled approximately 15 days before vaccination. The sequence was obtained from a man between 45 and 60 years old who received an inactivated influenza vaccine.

In DNA form, the CDR3 reads TGTGCCAGCAGCACGAGGGCGGCTGGCTACACCTTC. Protein product: CASSTRAAGYTF. The genes are TRBV12-3 or TRBV12-4 and TRBJ1-2; D call uncertain. V was shortened by 6 bases and J by 7 bases, with 12 bases between the two germline ends. The CDR3 has 12 amino acids.